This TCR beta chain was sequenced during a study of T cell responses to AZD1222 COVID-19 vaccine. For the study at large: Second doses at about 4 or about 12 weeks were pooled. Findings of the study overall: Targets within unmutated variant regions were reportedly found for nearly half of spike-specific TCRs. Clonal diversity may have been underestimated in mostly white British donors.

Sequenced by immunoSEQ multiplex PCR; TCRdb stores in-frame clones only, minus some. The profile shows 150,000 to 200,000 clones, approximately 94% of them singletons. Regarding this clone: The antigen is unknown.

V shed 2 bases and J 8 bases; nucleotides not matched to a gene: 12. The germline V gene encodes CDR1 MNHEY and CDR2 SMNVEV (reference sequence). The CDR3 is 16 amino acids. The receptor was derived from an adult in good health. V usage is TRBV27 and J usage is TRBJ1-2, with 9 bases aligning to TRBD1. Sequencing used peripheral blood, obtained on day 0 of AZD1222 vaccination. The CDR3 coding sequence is TGTGCCAGCAGTTTAGGGACAGGGAACGACGTTATGGGCTACACCTTC. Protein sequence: CASSLGTGNDVMGYTF.